This T cell receptor beta chain was observed in a study of shared clonotypes between healthy human individuals (dated by TCRdb to about 2020). With respect to the entire study: A few men and two women, aged 18 to 49 years, made up the cohort. Each donor's leukapheresis produced roughly between roughly 0.85 and 9 billion PBMCs. The study deeply sequenced blood TCR repertoires of several healthy adults to estimate repertoire size and the extent of clonotype sharing between individuals. For each donor, CD4 naive and CD4 memory were each given three plates, CD8 naive was given two plates, and CD8 memory was given one plate. To increase sequencing depth and limit assay-specific biases, different laboratories used diverse techniques to prepare libraries and sequence TCR repertoires.

Healthy HIV-negative adults with no recently reported acute infections or vaccinations were included as donors. Every donor was a Caucasian adult residing in Nashville, Tennessee, USA. Magnetic negative selection was used to enrich CD4+ T cells, after which naive cells were positively selected on CD45RA and the negative fraction became the memory subset. Blood was collected by leukapheresis, and PBMCs were isolated by Ficoll-Histopaque density gradient centrifugation and then cryopreserved in liquid nitrogen vapor phase. Analytical flow cytometry was used to check the purity and quantity of every magnetically sorted T cell population. Genomic DNA was isolated from each sorted fraction and quantified by UV absorbance on a Nanodrop 2000c. Using the deep immunoSEQ assay, TCR CDR3 regions were amplified from genomic DNA by multiplex PCR. Extracted genomic DNA from each cell subset was spread evenly across all wells of several immunoSEQ 96-well plates, with each plate serving as a replicate. Each replicate PCR for sorted subsets received roughly 0.2 ug genomic DNA, equal to 30,000 or so T cell genomes. The purified libraries were quantified using a Qubit 3.0 fluorometer, sized with a Bioanalyzer 2100, and then quantified again using the KAPA Library Quantification kit. A separate single-read 150-cycle Illumina NextSeq 550 flow cell was used to sequence each immunoSEQ 96-well plate. In the paper's pipeline: Because the immunoSEQ output held only junctional sequences and lacked quality scores, the filtering could not match the filtering applied to full-length reads. Sequences were annotated with PyIR, a Python wrapper for IgBLAST v1.9, using IMGT germline references to assign V/J genes and CDR3. Any read was removed if the V/J assignment was weak (E-value above 1e-6), the CDR3 was missing, or the read contained stop codons, out-of-frame junctions, or ambiguous translated residues. V3J clonotypes were defined by identical inferred V gene, J gene, and CDR3 amino acid sequence. Percentage overlap between repertoires was computed as shared unique clonotypes divided by the size of the smaller repertoire. RTK rarefaction, the Chao1 estimator, and Recon v2.1 estimates of unobserved clonotypes were used to assess repertoire richness. Generation probabilities for all TCRbeta clonotypes obtained by the gDNA method from several donors were computed using OLGA. What TCRdb holds here is the immuneACCESS table cut down to in-frame rearrangements. Part of the clones is not present; checked against another copy, under half of the missing clones reflect an unresolved V gene, and the others are unexplained. Clone size and V and J calls were adopted from that table, with D and trimming inferred from the DNA. The sample includes some 1 million clones, with roughly 70% observed a single time. Of the sample, over 1.3% is held by the ten largest clones.

Looking up the germline V gene yields CDR1 MNHNS and CDR2 SASEGT. The CDR3 has 11 amino acids, counting the end cysteine and phenylalanine. The CDR3 DNA has 33 bases and is translated from base 1. V has 10 bases trimmed and J has 6 bases trimmed; junction bases matching no gene number 2. To note about this clone: There is no known antigen for this receptor. No per-base quality is available; no much larger clone lies one base away.

The research as a whole found: Because the study included only a small number of donors, the genetic and exposure-history diversity represented was limited. Naive subsets generally had larger estimated clonotype richness than memory subsets. Rarefaction of sorted-subset datasets indicated incomplete sequencing despite the large sequencing depth. Sampling was limited to blood, and TCR repertoires in tissue likely differ from TCR repertoires in blood. Higher generation probabilities were observed for clonotypes shared by all four sorted-subset donors than for non-shared clonotypes. When a handful of donors were compared, the shared fraction of clonotypes was roughly 5% for naive CD4, roughly 3.4% for naive CD8, 2.3% for memory CD4, and about 0.36% for memory CD8. Pairwise subsampling indicated that sequencing depth was expected to affect the degree of clonotype sharing among donors.

Sequencing was carried out using memory CD4+ T cells sorted from blood. In light of the paper, this sample's cell subset or site label describes: CD45RA-negative fraction. The receptor was isolated from a man younger than 30 in good health. The V and J genes are TRBV6-1 and TRBJ2-7, with TRBD1 identical over 11 junction bases. The bases are TGTGCCACAGGGACAGGGGGCGAGCAGTACTTC. The encoded protein is CATGTGGEQYF.